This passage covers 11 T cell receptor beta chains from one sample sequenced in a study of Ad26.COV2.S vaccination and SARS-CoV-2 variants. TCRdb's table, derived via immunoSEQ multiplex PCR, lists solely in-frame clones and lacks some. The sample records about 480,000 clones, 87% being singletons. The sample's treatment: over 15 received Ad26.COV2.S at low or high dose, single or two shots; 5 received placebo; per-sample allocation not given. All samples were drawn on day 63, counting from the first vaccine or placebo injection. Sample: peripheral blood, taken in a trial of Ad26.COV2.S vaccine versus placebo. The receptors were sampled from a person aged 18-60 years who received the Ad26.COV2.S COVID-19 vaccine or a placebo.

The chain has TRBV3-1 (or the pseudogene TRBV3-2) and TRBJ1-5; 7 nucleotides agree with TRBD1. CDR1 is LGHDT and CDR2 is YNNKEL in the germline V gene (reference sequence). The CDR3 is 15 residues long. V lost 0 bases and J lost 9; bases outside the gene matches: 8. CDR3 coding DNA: TGTGCCAGCAGCCAAGATCCAGGGGGTAGTCGGCCCCAGCATTTT. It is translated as CASSQDPGGSRPQHF.

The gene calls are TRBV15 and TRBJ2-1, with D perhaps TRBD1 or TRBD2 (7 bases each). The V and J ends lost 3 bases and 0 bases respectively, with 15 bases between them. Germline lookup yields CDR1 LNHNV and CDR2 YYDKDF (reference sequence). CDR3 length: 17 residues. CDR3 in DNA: TGTGCCACCAGCAGGGGGAGGGGGCTTGGCTCCTACAATGAGCAGTTCTTC. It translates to CATSRGRGLGSYNEQFF.

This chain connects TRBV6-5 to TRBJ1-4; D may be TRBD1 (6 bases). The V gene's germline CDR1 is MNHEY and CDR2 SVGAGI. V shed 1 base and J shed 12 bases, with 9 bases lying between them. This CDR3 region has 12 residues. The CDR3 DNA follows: TGTGCCAGCAGTTACTTAGGGGGTGAACTGTTTTTT. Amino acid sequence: CASSYLGGELFF.

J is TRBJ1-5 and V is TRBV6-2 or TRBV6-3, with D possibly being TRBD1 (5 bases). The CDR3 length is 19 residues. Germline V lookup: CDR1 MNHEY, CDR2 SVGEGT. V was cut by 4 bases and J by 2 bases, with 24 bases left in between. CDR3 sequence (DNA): TGTGCCAGCAGTTCCGCCCCGGGACGGACAAATATGGGCAATCAGCCCCAGCATTTT. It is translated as CASSSAPGRTNMGNQPQHF.

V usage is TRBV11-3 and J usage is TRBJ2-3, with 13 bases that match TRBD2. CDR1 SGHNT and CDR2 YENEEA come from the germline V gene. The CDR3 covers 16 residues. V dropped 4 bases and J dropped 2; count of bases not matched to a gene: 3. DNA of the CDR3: TGTGCCAGCAGCTCTGGGACTAGCGGGACCACAGATACGCAGTATTTT. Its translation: CASSSGTSGTTDTQYF.

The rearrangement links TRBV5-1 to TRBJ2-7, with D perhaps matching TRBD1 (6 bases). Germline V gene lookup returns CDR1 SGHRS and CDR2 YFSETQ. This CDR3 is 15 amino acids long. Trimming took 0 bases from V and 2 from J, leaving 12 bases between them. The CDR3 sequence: CASSLGGGTAYEQYF. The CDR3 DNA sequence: TGCGCCAGCAGCTTGGGAGGGGGTACTGCCTACGAGCAGTACTTC.

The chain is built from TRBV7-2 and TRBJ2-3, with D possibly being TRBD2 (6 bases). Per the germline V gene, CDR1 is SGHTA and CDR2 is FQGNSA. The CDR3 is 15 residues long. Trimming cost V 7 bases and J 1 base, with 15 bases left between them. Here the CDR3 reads CASTIQRARTDTQYF. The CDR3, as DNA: TGTGCCAGCACAATCCAGCGGGCCCGCACAGATACGCAGTATTTT.

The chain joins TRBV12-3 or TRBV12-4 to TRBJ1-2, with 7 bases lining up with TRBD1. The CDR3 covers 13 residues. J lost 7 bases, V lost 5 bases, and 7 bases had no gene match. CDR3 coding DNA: TGTGCCAGCAGTCCCGGGACAGCGGTTGGCTACACCTTC. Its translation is CASSPGTAVGYTF.

The CDR3 sequence is CASSSPRGINTGELFF. The CDR3 coding sequence is TGTGCCAGCAGTTCCCCAAGGGGAATTAACACCGGGGAGCTGTTTTTT. The chain has TRBV28 and TRBJ2-2; tentatively, D is TRBD1 (5 bases). The CDR3 has 16 residues. The germline V gene has CDR1 MDHEN and CDR2 SYDVKM. V gave up 4 bases and J gave up 2 bases, with 14 bases separating them. The entire variable domain, with the rest obtained from reference TRBV28 and TRBJ2-2, is as follows: DVKVTQSSRYLVKRTGEKVFLECVQDMDHENMFWYRQDPGLGLRLIYFSYDVKMKEKGDIPEGYSVSREKKERFSLILESASTNQTSMYLCASSSPRGINTGELFFGEGSRLTVL.

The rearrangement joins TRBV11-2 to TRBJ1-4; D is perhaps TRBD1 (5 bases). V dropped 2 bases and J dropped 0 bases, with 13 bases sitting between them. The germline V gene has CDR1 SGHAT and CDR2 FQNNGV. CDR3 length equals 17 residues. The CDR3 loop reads CASSLSAGPATNEKLFF. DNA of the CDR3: TGTGCCAGCAGCTTATCGGCGGGGCCCGCAACTAATGAAAAACTGTTTTTT.

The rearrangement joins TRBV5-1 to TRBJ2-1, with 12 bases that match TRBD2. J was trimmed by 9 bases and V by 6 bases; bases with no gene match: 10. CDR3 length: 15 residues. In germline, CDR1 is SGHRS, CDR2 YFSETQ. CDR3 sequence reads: CASTRLAGEGGEQFF. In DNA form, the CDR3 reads TGCGCCAGCACCCGACTAGCGGGAGAGGGGGGTGAGCAGTTCTTC.